Here is one T cell receptor (beta chain) with its context. The record originates from a study of blood T cell repertoires in COVID-19. In the original processing: Amplification with reference gene primers provided the estimates of nucleated cell counts. Here immunoSEQ multiplex PCR was the method, and the copy in TCRdb shows in-frame clones only, minus some. D and trimming come from the DNA, and the V and J calls and clone size come from that table. The sample carries about 300,000 clones, just under 90% recorded once. V dropped 0 bases and J dropped 5 bases, with 10 bases sitting between them. There are 14 residues in the CDR3. Germline V gene data show CDR1 as LGHDT and CDR2 as YNNKEL (reference sequence).

The rearrangement joins TRBV3-1 (or the pseudogene TRBV3-2) to TRBJ1-2, with D unclear. This receptor was identified in a woman aged 45-59 years who had been exposed to COVID-19. Sequenced input: PBMCs or T cells enriched from blood (not recorded which). The CDR3: CASSQEATPYGYTF. CDR3 in DNA: TGTGCCAGCAGCCAAGAGGCGACACCTTATGGCTACACCTTC.